This T cell receptor beta chain appears in the sequencing data of a study of CD4 and CD8 cells across lung adenocarcinoma regions. Via MiXCR, TCRdb re-called the PCR reads, giving one row per CDR3 protein. Here the sample spans some 3,900 distinct CDR3 sequences, 40% to 60% being singletons. V lost 6 bases and J 3 bases, leaving 17 bases between the germline ends. This CDR3 has 15 residues. In germline, CDR1 is SGHTA, CDR2 FQGNSA. By its share, this clonotype is medium-sized. Samples came from patients with localized non-small cell lung adenocarcinoma. The V call is TRBV7-2, the J call TRBJ1-2; TRBD1 might be the D (5 bases). The specimen was CD4+ T cells from the center of a lung tumor. The TCR sequence derives from a female donor with lung adenocarcinoma. The CD4 and CD8 labels of this study may be unreliable. CDR3 in amino acids: CASRRLGGGDYGYTF. The CDR3 nucleotides are TGTGCCAGCAGGAGACTTGGGGGGGGTGACTATGGCTACACCTTC.